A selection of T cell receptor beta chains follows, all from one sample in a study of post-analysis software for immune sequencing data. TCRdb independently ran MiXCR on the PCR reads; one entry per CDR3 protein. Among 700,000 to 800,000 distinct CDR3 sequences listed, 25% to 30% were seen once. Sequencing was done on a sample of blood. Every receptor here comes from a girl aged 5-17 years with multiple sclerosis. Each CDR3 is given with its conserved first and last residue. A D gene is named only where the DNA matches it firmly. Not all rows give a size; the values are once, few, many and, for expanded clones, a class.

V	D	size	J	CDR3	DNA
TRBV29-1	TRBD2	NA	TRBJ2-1	CSARTAGKYNEQFF	TGCAGCGCCAGAACAGCGGGGAAATACAATGAGCAGTTCTTC
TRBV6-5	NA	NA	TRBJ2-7	CASRRSADEQYF	TGTGCCAGCAGGAGGTCGGCGGACGAGCAGTACTTC
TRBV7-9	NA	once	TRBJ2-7	CASRGVGLGAYYNEQYF	TGTGCCAGCAGGGGGGTTGGGCTAGGGGCGTACTACAATGAGCAGTACTTC
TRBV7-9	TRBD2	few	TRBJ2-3	CASSPTSGDPDTQYF	TGTGCCAGCAGCCCGACTAGCGGGGATCCAGATACGCAGTATTTT
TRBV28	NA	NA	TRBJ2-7	CASSLVAVSEQYF	TGTGCCAGCAGTTTGGTGGCAGTGAGCGAGCAGTACTTC
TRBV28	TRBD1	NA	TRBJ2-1	CARSLLALGGDEQFF	TGTGCCCGCAGTTTACTGGCCCTAGGGGGCGATGAGCAGTTCTTC
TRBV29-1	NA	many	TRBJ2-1	CSVEASRAGEQFF	TGCAGCGTTGAAGCCTCGAGGGCGGGTGAGCAGTTCTTC
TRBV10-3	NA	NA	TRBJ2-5	CAISEGASDQETQYF	TGTGCCATCAGTGAAGGAGCTAGCGACCAAGAGACCCAGTACTTC
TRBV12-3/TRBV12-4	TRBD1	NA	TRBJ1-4	CASAKQGATNEKLFF	TGTGCCAGCGCAAAACAGGGGGCGACTAATGAAAAACTGTTTTTT
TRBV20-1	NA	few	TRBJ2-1	CSARGLGRSEQFF	TGCAGTGCTAGAGGATTAGGGCGCTCTGAGCAGTTCTTC
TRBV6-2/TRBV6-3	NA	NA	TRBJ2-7	CASSQLRDIQDEQYF	TGTGCCAGCAGTCAACTCCGGGACATTCAAGACGAGCAGTACTTC
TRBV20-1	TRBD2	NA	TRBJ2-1	CSARPSGGAHEQFF	TGCAGTGCTAGACCTAGCGGGGGGGCCCATGAGCAGTTCTTC
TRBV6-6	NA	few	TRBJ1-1	CASSDWGVGSTEAFF	TGTGCCAGCAGTGACTGGGGGGTAGGGAGCACTGAAGCTTTCTTT
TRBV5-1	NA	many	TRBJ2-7	CASTPWVGSAANEQYF	TGCGCCAGCACGCCCTGGGTCGGTAGCGCTGCCAACGAGCAGTACTTC
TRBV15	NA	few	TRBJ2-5	CATSRAAVIQETQYF	TGTGCCACCAGCAGGGCGGCAGTGATACAAGAGACCCAGTACTTC
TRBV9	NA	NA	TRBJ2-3	CASSTLGGTSTDTQYF	TGTGCCAGCAGCACCCTGGGCGGTACTAGCACAGATACGCAGTATTTT
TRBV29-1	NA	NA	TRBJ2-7	CSVETVGAPRRTYEQYF	TGCAGCGTTGAGACGGTCGGGGCGCCACGACGTACCTACGAGCAGTACTTC
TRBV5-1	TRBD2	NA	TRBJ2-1	CASSPGTSGSLLDEQFF	TGCGCCAGCAGCCCCGGGACTAGCGGGAGTCTCCTCGATGAGCAGTTCTTC
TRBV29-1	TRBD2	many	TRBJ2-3	CSVEGNVAGRATDTQYF	TGCAGCGTTGAAGGGAATGTAGCGGGGCGCGCCACAGATACGCAGTATTTT
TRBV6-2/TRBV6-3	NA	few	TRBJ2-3	CASSLAATEDTQYF	TGTGCCAGCAGTTTGGCGGCCACCGAGGATACGCAGTATTTT
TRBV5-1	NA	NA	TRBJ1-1	CASSSGENRAFF	TGCGCCAGCAGCTCCGGAGAGAACCGGGCTTTCTTT
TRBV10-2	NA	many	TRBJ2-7	CASKQGGWEQYF	TGCGCCAGCAAACAAGGTGGTTGGGAGCAGTACTTC
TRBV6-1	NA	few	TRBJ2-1	CALIGTSRPRSYNEQFF	TGTGCCCTAATTGGGACATCCCGTCCCCGTTCCTACAATGAGCAGTTCTTC
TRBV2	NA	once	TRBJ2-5	CASRAVPIETQYF	TGTGCCAGCAGGGCCGTACCTATCGAGACCCAGTACTTC
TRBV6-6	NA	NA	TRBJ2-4	CASSYLAQGLAKNIQYF	TGTGCCAGCAGTTACTTAGCGCAGGGTCTAGCCAAAAACATTCAGTACTTC
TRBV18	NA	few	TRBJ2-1	CASSPPGRGASYNEQFF	TGTGCCAGCTCACCACCGGGCCGGGGGGCGTCCTACAATGAGCAGTTCTTC
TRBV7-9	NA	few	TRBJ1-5	CASSLSARQPQHF	TGTGCCAGCAGCTTATCAGCTCGTCAGCCCCAGCATTTT
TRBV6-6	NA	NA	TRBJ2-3	CASGGFWTDTQYF	TGTGCCAGCGGTGGATTTTGGACAGATACGCAGTATTTT